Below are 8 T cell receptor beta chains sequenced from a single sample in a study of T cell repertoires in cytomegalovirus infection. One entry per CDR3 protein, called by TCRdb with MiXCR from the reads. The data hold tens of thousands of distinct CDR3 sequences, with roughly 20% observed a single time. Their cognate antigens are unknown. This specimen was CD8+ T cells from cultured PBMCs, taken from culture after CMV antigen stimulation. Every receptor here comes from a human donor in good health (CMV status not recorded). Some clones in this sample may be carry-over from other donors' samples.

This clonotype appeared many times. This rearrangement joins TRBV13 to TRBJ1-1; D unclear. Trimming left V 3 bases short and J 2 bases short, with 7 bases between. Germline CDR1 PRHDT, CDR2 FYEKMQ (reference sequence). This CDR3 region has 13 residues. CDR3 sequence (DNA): TGTGCCAGCAGCTTGGTATCAAACACTGAAGCTTTCTTT. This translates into CASSLVSNTEAFF.

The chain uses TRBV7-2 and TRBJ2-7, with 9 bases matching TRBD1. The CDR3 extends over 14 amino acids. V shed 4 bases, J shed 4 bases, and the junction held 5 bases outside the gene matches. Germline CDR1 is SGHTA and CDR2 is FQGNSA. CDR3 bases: TGTGCCAGCAGCTCCCGGGACAGGGTTTACGAGCAGTACTTC. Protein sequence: CASSSRDRVYEQYF.

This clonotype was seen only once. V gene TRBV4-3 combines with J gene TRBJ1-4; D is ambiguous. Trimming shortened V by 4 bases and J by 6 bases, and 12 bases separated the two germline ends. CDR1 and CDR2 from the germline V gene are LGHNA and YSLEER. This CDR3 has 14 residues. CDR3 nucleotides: TGCGCCAGCAGCCCAGCTAACGGGGATGAAAAACTGTTTTTT. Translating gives CASSPANGDEKLFF.

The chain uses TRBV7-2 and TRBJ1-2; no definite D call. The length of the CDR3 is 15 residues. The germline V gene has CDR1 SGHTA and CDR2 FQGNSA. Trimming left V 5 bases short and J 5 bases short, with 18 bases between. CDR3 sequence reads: CASSLRTEKGYGYTF. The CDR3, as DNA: TGTGCCAGCAGCCTCAGAACCGAGAAGGGATATGGCTACACCTTC.

Here the CDR3 reads CASNRGGSPLHF. Written as DNA, the CDR3 is TGTGCCAGCAACAGGGGCGGTTCACCCCTCCACTTT. This rearrangement joins TRBV27 to TRBJ1-6; the match to TRBD1 covers 7 bases. CDR3 length: 12 residues. The ends lost 7 bases at V and 9 bases at J; junction bases unmatched: 3. Germline lookup yields CDR1 MNHEY and CDR2 SMNVEV (reference sequence).

The CDR3 bases are TGTGCCAGCAGTGAGTGGGGGGACGAGACCCAGTACTTC. It translates to CASSEWGDETQYF. V is TRBV2 and J is TRBJ2-5; a possible D gene is TRBD2 (6 bases). The V gene's germline CDR1 is SNHLY and CDR2 FYNNEI. The V end lost 3 bases, the J end lost 5 bases, and 10 bases lay between the germline ends. CDR3 length: 13 residues.

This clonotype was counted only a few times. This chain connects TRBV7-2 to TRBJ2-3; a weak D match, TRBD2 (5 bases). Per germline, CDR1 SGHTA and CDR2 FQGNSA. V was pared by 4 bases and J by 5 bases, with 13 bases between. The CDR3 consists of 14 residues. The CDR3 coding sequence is TGTGCCAGCAGCTCGGGGTCGGTTCGAGATACGCAGTATTTT. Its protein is CASSSGSVRDTQYF.

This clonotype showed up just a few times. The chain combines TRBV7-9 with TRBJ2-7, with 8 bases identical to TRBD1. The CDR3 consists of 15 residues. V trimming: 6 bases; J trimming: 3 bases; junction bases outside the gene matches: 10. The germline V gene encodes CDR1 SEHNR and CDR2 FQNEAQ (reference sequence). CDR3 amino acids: CASSPLPTGDYEQYF. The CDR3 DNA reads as TGTGCCAGCAGTCCCCTTCCGACAGGGGACTACGAGCAGTACTTC. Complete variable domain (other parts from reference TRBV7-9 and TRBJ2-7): DTGVSQNPRHKITKRGQNVTFRCDPISEHNRLYWYRQTLGQGPEFLTYFQNEAQLEKSRLLSDRFSAERPKGSFSTLEIQRTEQGDSAMYLCASSPLPTGDYEQYFGPGTRLTVT.